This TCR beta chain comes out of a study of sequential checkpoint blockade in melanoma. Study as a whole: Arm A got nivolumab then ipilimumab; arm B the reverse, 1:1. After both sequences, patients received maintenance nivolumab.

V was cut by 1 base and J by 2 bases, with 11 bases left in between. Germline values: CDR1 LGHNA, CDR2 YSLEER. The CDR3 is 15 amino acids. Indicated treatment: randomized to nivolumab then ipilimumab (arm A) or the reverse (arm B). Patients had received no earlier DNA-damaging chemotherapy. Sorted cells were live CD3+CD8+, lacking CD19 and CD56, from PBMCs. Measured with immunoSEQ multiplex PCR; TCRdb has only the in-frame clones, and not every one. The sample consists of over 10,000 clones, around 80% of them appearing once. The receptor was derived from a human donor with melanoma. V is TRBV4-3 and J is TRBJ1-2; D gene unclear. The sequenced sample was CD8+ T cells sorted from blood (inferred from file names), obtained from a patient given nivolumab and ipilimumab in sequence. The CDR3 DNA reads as TGCGCCAGCAGCCAAGTCTTGGCACGAAACTATGGCTACACCTTC. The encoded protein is CASSQVLARNYGYTF.